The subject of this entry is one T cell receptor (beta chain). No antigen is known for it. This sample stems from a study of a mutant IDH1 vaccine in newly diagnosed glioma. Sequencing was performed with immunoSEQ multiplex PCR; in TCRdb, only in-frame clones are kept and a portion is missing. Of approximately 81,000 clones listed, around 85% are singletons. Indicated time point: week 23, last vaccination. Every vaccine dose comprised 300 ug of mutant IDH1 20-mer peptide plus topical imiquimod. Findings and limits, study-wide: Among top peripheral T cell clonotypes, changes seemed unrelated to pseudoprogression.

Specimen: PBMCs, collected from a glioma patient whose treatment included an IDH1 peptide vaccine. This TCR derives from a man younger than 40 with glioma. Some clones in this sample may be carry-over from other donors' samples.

CDR3 amino acids: CASHRLTATDTQYF. CDR3 coding DNA: TGTGCCAGCCACAGGCTCACAGCCACAGATACGCAGTATTTT. The V gene is TRBV27, the J gene TRBJ2-3; D is perhaps TRBD1 (5 bases). The CDR3 has 14 residues. Germline-derived CDR1 and CDR2 are MNHEY and SMNVEV (reference sequence). The germline V and J ends were trimmed by 8 bases and 2 bases, with 14 bases remaining between them.